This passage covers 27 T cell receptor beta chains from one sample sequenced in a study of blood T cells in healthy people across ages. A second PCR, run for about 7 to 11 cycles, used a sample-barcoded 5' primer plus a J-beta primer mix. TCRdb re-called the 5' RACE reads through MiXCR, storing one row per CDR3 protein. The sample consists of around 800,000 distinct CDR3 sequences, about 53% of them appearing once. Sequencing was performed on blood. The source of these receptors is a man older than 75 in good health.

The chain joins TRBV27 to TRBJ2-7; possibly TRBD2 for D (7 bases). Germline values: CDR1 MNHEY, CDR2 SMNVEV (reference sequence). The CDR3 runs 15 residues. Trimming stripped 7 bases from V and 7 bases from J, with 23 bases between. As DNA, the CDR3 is TGTGCCAGCAAGGGGGGGGCGGGACGGATGAATGAGCAGTACTTC. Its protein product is CASKGGAGRMNEQYF.

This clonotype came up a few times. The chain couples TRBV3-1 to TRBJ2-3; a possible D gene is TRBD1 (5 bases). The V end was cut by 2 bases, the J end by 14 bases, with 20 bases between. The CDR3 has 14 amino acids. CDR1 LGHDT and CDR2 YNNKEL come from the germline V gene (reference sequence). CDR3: CASSQTIGARDAYF. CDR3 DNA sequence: TGTGCCAGCAGCCAAACAATTGGGGCCAGAGACGCGTATTTT.

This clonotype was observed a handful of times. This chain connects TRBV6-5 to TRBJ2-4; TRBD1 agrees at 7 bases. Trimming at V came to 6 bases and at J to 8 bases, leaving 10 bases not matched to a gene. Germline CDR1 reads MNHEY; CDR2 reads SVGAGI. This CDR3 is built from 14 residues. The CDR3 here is CASRGTVPGDIQYF. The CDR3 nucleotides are TGTGCCAGCAGAGGGACAGTACCCGGGGACATTCAGTACTTC.

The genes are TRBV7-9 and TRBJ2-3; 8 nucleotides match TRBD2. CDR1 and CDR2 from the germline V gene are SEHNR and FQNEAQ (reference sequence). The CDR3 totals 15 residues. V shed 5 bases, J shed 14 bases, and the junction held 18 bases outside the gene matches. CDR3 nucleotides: TGTGCCAGCAGCCAAGTAGCGGGACAACACAGATACGCGTATTTT. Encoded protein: CASSQVAGQHRYAYF.

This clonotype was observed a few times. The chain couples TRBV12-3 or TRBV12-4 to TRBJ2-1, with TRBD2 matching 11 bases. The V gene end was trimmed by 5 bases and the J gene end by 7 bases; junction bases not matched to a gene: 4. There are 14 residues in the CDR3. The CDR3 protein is CASSTSGSLNEQFF. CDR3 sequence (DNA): TGTGCCAGCAGTACTAGCGGGAGCTTAAATGAGCAGTTCTTC.

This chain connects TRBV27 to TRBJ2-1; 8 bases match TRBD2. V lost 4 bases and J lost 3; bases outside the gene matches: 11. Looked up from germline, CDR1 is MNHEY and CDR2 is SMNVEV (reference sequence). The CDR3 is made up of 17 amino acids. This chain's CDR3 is CASSYSGKVDGYNEQFF. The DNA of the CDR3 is TGTGCCAGCAGTTATAGCGGGAAAGTAGATGGCTACAATGAGCAGTTCTTC.

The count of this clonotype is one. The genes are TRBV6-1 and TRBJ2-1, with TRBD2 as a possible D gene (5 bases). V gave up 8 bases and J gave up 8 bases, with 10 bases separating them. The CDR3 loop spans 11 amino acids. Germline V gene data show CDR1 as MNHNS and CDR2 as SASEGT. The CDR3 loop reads CASQSRDEQFF. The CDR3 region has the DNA TGTGCCAGCCAATCGCGGGATGAGCAGTTCTTC.

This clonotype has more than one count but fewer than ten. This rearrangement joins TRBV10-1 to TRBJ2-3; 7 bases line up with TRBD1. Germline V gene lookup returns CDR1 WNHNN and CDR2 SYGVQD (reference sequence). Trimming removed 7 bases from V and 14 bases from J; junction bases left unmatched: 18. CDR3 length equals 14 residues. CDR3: CASKGAFPPRYAYF. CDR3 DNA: TGCGCCAGCAAGGGGGCCTTCCCGCCCAGATACGCGTATTTT.

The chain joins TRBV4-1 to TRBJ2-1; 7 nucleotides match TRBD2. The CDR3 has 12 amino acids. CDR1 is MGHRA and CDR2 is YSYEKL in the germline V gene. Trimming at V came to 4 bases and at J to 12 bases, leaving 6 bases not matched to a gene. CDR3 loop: CASSPSGEGQFF. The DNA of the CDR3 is TGCGCCAGCAGCCCGTCTGGGGAGGGGCAGTTCTTC.

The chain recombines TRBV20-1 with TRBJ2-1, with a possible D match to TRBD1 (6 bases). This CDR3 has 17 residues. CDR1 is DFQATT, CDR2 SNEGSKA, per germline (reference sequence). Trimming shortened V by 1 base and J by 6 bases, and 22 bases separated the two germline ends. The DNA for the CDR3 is TGCAGTGCTAGAGGGGTAGCGAGGGGGATCTTTGGCAATGAGCAGTTCTTC. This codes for CSARGVARGIFGNEQFF.

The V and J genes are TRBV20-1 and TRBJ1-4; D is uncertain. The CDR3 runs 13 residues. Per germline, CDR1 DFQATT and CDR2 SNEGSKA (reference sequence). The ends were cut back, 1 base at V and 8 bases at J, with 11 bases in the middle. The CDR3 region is CSARGSLGEKLFF. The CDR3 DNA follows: TGCAGTGCTAGAGGCAGCCTCGGGGAAAAACTGTTTTTT.

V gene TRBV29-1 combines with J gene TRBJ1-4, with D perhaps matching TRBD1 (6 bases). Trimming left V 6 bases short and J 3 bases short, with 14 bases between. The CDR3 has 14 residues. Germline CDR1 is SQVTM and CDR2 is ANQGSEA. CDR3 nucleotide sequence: TGCAGCGTACCAACAGGGTTTTCTAATGAAAAACTGTTTTTT. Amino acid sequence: CSVPTGFSNEKLFF.

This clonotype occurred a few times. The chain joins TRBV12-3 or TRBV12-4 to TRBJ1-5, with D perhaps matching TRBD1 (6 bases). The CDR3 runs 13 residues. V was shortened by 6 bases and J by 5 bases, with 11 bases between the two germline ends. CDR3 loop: CASSRQVDQPQHF. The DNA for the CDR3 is TGTGCCAGCAGCCGACAGGTGGATCAGCCCCAGCATTTT.

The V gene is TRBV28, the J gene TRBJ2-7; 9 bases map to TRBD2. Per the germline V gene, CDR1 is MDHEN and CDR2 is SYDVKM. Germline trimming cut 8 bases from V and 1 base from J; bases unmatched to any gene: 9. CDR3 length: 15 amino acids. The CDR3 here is CASCGVTSGSYEQYF. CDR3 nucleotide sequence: TGTGCCAGCTGCGGAGTGACTAGCGGTTCCTACGAGCAGTACTTC.

CDR3: CASSFGLATSTDTQYF. The CDR3 DNA sequence: TGCGCCAGCAGCTTTGGACTAGCGACAAGCACAGATACGCAGTATTTT. The rearrangement links TRBV5-1 to TRBJ2-3, with 9 bases aligning to TRBD2. The CDR3 runs to 16 residues. After removal of 2 bases from V and 0 bases from J, the junction contained 4 bases not matched to a gene. Germline V gene lookup returns CDR1 SGHRS and CDR2 YFSETQ.

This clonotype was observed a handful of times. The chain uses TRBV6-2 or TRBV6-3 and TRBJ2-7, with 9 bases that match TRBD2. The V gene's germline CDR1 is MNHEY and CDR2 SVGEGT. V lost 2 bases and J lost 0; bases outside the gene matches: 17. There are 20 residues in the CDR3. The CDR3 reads CASSYGFFAGGLKPSYEQYF. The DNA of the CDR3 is TGTGCCAGCAGTTACGGGTTCTTTGCGGGAGGGCTGAAACCCTCCTACGAGCAGTACTTC.

The CDR3 DNA reads TGCAGCGTTGGCACCGGGACAGTAGGGGAAAAACTGTTTTTT. Amino acid sequence: CSVGTGTVGEKLFF. V is TRBV29-1 and J is TRBJ1-4, with TRBD1 identical over 7 bases. The CDR3 runs 14 residues. V lost 4 bases, J lost 8 bases, and 10 bases stayed unmatched. Germline CDR1 reads SQVTM; CDR2 reads ANQGSEA.

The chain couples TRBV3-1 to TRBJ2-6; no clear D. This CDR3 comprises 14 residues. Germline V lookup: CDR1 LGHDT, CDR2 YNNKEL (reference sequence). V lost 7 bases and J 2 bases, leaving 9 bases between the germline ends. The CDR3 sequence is CASTNFAGANVLTF. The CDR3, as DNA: TGTGCCAGCACCAACTTTGCTGGGGCCAACGTCCTGACTTTC.

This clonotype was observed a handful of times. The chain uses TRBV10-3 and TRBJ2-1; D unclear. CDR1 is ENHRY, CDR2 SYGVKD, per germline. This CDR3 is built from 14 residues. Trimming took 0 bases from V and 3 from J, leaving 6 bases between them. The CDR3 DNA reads TGTGCCATCAGTGAGTCCGTCATCTACAATGAGCAGTTCTTC. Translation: CAISESVIYNEQFF.

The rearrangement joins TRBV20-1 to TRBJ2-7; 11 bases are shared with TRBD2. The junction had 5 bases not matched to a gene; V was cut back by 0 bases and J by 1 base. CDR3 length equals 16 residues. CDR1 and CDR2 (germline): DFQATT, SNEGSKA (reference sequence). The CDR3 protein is CSARDGTSGQSYEQYF. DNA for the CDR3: TGCAGTGCTAGAGATGGGACTAGCGGACAATCCTACGAGCAGTACTTC.

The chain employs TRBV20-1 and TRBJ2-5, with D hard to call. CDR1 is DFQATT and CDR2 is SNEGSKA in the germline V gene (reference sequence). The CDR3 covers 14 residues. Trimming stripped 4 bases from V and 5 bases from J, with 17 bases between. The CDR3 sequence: CSAITANGMETQYF. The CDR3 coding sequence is TGCAGTGCTATTACCGCAAACGGTATGGAGACCCAGTACTTC.

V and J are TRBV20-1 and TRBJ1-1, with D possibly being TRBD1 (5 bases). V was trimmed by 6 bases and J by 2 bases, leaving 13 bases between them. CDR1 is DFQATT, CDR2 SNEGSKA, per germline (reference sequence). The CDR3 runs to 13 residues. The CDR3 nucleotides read TGCAGTGCAAAAATGGGGGGAAACACTGAAGCTTTCTTT. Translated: CSAKMGGNTEAFF.

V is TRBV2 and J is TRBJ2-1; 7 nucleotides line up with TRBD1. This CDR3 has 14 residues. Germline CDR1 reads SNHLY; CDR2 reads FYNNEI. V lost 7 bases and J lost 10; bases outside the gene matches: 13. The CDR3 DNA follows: TGTGCCAGCACACCCGACAGGGTATCCCTCGAGCAGTTCTTC. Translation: CASTPDRVSLEQFF.

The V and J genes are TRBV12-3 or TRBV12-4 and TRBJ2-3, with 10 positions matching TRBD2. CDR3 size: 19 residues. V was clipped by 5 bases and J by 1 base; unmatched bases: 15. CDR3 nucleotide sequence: TGTGCCAGCAGTCCGCGCTCGGAAGCGGGAGGGTCGGGCACAGATACGCAGTATTTT. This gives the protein CASSPRSEAGGSGTDTQYF.

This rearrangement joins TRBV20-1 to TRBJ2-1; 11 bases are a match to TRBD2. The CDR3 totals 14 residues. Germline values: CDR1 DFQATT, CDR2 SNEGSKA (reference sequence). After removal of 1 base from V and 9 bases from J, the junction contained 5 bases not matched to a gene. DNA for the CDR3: TGCAGTGCTAGAGTACTAGCGGGAGCCAGTGAGCAGTTCTTC. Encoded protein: CSARVLAGASEQFF.

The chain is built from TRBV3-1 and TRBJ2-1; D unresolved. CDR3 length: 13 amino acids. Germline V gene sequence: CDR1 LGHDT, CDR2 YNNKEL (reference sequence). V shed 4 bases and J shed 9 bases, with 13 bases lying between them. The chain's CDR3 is CASSRGREGEQFF. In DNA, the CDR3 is TGTGCCAGCAGCCGTGGACGAGAAGGTGAGCAGTTCTTC.

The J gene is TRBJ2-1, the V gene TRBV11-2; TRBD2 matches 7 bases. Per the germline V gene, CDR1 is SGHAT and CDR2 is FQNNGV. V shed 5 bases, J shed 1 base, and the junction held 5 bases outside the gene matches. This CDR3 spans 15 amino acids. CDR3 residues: CASSTKRDSYNEQFF. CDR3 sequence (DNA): TGTGCCAGCAGCACAAAGCGGGATTCCTACAATGAGCAGTTCTTC. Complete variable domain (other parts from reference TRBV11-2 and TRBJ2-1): EAGVAQSPRYKIIEKRQSVAFWCNPISGHATLYWYQQILGQGPKLLIQFQNNGVVDDSQLPKDRFSAERLKGVDSTLKIQPAKLEDSAVYLCASSTKRDSYNEQFFGPGTRLTVL.